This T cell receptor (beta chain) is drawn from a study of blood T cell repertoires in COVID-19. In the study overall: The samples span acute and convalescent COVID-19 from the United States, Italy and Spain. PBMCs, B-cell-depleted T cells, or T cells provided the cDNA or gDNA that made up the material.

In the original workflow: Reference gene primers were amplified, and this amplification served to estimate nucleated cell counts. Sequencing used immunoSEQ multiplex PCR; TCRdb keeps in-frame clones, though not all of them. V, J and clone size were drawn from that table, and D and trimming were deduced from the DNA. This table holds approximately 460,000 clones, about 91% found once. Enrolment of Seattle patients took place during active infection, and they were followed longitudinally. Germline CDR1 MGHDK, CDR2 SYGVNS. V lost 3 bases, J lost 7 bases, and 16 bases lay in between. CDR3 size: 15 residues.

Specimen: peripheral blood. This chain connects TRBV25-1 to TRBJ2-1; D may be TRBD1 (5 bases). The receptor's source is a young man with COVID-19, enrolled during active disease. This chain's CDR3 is CASSEMGAGRNEQFF. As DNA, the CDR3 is TGTGCCAGCAGTGAGATGGGTGCAGGGCGGAATGAGCAGTTCTTC.